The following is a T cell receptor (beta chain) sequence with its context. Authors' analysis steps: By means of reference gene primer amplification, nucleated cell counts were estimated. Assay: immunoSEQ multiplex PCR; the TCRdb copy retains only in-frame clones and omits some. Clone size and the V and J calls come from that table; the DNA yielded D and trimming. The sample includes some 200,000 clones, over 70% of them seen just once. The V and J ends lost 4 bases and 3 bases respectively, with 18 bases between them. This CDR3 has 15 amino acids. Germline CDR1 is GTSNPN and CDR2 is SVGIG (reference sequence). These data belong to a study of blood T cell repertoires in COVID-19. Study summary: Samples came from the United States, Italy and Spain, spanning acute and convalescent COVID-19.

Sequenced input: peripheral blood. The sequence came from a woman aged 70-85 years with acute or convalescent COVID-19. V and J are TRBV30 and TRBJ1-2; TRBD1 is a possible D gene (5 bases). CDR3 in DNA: TGTGCCTGGACTGAACAGGACGCCGGATACTATGGCTACACCTTC. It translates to CAWTEQDAGYYGYTF. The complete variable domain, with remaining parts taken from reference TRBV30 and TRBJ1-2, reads SQTIHQWPATLVQPVGSPLSLECTVEGTSNPNLYWYRQAAGRGLQLLFYSVGIGQISSEVPQNLSASRPQDRQFILSSKKLLLSDSGFYLCAWTEQDAGYYGYTFGSGTRLTVV.